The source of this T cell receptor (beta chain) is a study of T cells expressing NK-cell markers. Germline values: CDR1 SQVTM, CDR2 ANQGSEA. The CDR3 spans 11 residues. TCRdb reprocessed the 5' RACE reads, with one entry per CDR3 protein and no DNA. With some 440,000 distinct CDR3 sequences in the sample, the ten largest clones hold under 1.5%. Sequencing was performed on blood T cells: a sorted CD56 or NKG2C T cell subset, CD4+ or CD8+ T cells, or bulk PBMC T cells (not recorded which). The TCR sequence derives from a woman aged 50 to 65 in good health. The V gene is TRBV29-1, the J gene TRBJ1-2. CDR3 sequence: CSTKQVYGYTF.